This record covers a single TCR beta chain. Its specificity is not known. The PCR ran on 60 Vbeta and 13 Jbeta primers. Produced via immunoSEQ multiplex PCR; TCRdb's table is partial and in-frame only. Of roughly 150,000 clones in the sample, 80% were seen once. This CDR3 contains 11 residues. The V end lost 7 bases, the J end lost 6 bases, and 10 bases lay between the germline ends. CDR1 and CDR2 (germline): MDHEN, SYDVKM. This record comes from a study of cytomegalovirus exposure and HLA in healthy donors. Overall study results and limits: Another analysis was done later, and it associated roughly 15,000 TCR beta sequences with HLA alleles at 0.05 false discovery rate. Common viral pathogens seemed, in a later analysis, to connect with several of the most significant clusters. Rarity characterized most TCR sequences, yet some public TCRs appeared in many donors.

The clonotype comes from a man in his late teens or twenties in good health and CMV-seropositive. The genes are TRBV28 and TRBJ2-7; possible D gene TRBD2, 6 bases. The source material was PBMCs. CDR3 sequence (DNA): TGTGCCAGCATCGGAGGGGTCGAGCAGTACTTC. It codes for CASIGGVEQYF.